This section outlines one T cell receptor (beta chain) sequence together with its context. What it recognizes is unknown. Treatment meaning: 10-day PBMC culture with coronavirus spike peptide pools or control peptides (ViraFEST assay). The Oncomine TCR Beta short-read assay was applied to DNA of cultured CD4+ T cells. Investigators obtained genomic DNA by extraction from cultured CD4+ T cells. TCRdb re-analysed the PCR reads in MiXCR, keeping a single row per CDR3 protein. Seen here are under 25,000 distinct CDR3 sequences, over 20% observed once, and the top ten hold approximately 11%. V was cut by 4 bases and J by 8 bases, with 12 bases left in between. The V gene's germline CDR1 is SGHNT and CDR2 YYREEE (reference sequence). The CDR3 length is 13 residues. The data stem from a study of vaccination and CD4 T cells after COVID-19. Study background: The post-vaccine samples came a median about 77 days after dose two (range 14 to 241).

What was sequenced was cultured CD4+ T cells from blood. This sequence joins TRBV5-4 and TRBJ2-2; possible D gene TRBD2, 5 bases. This TCR was sampled from a human donor with COVID-19. CDR3 residues: CASSEWTVGELFF. CDR3 in DNA: TGTGCCAGCAGCGAATGGACTGTAGGGGAGCTGTTTTTT.